A selection of T cell receptor beta chains follows, all from one sample in a study of shared clonotypes between healthy human individuals. Generated by immunoSEQ multiplex PCR, the TCRdb table keeps only in-frame clones and is missing some. Seen here are roughly 2 million clones, 95% observed once, and the top ten hold more than 0.1%. Sample: naive CD4+ T cells sorted from blood. Receptor source: a man younger than 35 in good health. CDR3s include the opening cysteine and the closing phenylalanine or tryptophan. A D gene is named only where the DNA matches it firmly. For some rows the clone size is stated as once, few or many, or as a class when expanded; others skip it.

CASSWDQGVRTEAFF	TGTGCCAGCAGCTGGGATCAGGGGGTGAGGACTGAAGCTTTCTTT	TRBD1	-	TRBV5-8	TRBJ1-1
CASSSGQGDTGELFF	TGTGCCAGCAGCTCGGGACAGGGTGACACCGGGGAGCTGTTTTTT	TRBD1	-	TRBV11-3	TRBJ2-2
CASRTGTDSNQPQHF	TGTGCCAGCAGGACCGGGACGGATAGCAATCAGCCCCAGCATTTT	-	-	TRBV6-1	TRBJ1-5
CASSLVSSYEQYF	TGTGCCAGCAGCTTGGTGTCCTCCTACGAGCAGTACTTC	-	-	TRBV5-4	TRBJ2-7
CASSPPLNEGAQPQHF	TGTGCCAGCTCACCACCGTTGAATGAGGGGGCTCAGCCCCAGCATTTT	TRBD1	-	TRBV18	TRBJ1-5
CASRRQGTNTEAFF	TGTGCCAGTAGGCGACAGGGGACGAACACTGAAGCTTTCTTT	TRBD1	-	TRBV19	TRBJ1-1
CASSQEEATDTQYF	TGCGCCAGCAGCCAAGAGGAGGCTACTGATACGCAGTATTTT	-	-	TRBV4-1	TRBJ2-3
CASSLEITDTQYF	TGTGCCAGCAGCTTAGAAATTACAGATACGCAGTATTTT	-	-	TRBV5-6	TRBJ2-3
CASSPDRGNQPQHF	TGTGCCAGCTCACCTGACAGGGGAAATCAGCCCCAGCATTTT	TRBD1	-	TRBV18	TRBJ1-5
CATSRKGLAGGGEQFF	TGTGCCACCAGCAGAAAAGGACTAGCGGGAGGAGGTGAGCAGTTCTTC	TRBD2	-	TRBV15	TRBJ2-1
CASSVEADYGYTF	TGTGCCAGCAGCGTAGAGGCGGACTATGGCTACACCTTC	-	-	TRBV9	TRBJ1-2
CASSFGSATEAFF	TGTGCCAGCAGCTTCGGGTCAGCCACTGAAGCTTTCTTT	-	-	TRBV7-3	TRBJ1-1
CASSGSGGNTEAFF	TGTGCCAGCAGTGGATCGGGGGGGAACACTGAAGCTTTCTTT	-	-	TRBV25-1	TRBJ1-1
CASSLAGGVNTEAFF	TGTGCCAGCAGCTTAGCAGGGGGGGTCAACACTGAAGCTTTCTTT	TRBD1	once	TRBV11-2	TRBJ1-1
CASSLYGGANQPQHF	TGTGCCAGCAGCTTATATGGGGGCGCGAATCAGCCCCAGCATTTT	-	-	TRBV7-9	TRBJ1-5
CASSPDSSYNEQFF	TGTGCCAGCAGCCCCGACAGCTCCTACAATGAGCAGTTCTTC	-	-	TRBV28	TRBJ2-1
CAISDTGGADTEAFF	TGTGCCATCAGTGATACAGGGGGCGCGGACACTGAAGCTTTCTTT	TRBD1	-	TRBV10-3	TRBJ1-1
CASSEEAGRNTEAFF	TGTGCCAGCAGTGAAGAGGCAGGGCGGAACACTGAAGCTTTCTTT	-	-	TRBV2	TRBJ1-1
CASSLLGARNQPQHF	TGTGCCAGCAGTTTATTAGGGGCTCGCAATCAGCCCCAGCATTTT	-	-	TRBV27	TRBJ1-5
CASSLFSGANVLTF	TGTGCCAGCAGCTTGTTCTCTGGGGCCAACGTCCTGACTTTC	-	few	TRBV5-4	TRBJ2-6
CASSLGQGTAYEQYF	TGCGCCAGCAGCTTGGGCCAGGGGACAGCTTACGAGCAGTACTTC	TRBD1	-	TRBV5-1	TRBJ2-7
CASSVTGFIYNEQFF	TGTGCCAGCAGCGTTACAGGCTTTATCTACAATGAGCAGTTCTTC	-	once	TRBV9	TRBJ2-1
CASRMGVYNEQFF	TGTGCCAGCAGGATGGGGGTTTACAATGAGCAGTTCTTC	-	-	TRBV7-9	TRBJ2-1
CASTLTQDFSPLHF	TGTGCCAGCACCTTAACACAGGACTTCTCACCCCTCCACTTT	-	-	TRBV7-9	TRBJ1-6
CASSLRQTSGKETQYF	TGTGCCAGCAGCTTGAGACAGACCAGCGGGAAAGAGACCCAGTACTTC	TRBD2	once	TRBV5-4	TRBJ2-5
CASSTRTGAGSNTEAFF	TGCGCCAGCAGCACCCGGACAGGGGCCGGGTCGAACACTGAAGCTTTCTTT	TRBD1	-	TRBV5-1	TRBJ1-1
CASSIGTSGFYEQYF	TGTGCCAGCAGTATAGGGACTAGCGGGTTTTACGAGCAGTACTTC	TRBD2	-	TRBV6-5	TRBJ2-7
CASIPSGRAAETGELFF	TGTGCCAGCATCCCCAGCGGGAGGGCCGCCGAGACCGGGGAGCTGTTTTTT	TRBD2	-	TRBV5-5	TRBJ2-2
CASSRTGNYGYTF	TGTGCCAGCAGTCGTACAGGGAACTATGGCTACACCTTC	-	-	TRBV28	TRBJ1-2
CASSSGTGGNYGYTF	TGTGCCAGTAGTTCCGGGACAGGGGGAAACTATGGCTACACCTTC	TRBD1	-	TRBV19	TRBJ1-2
CASSSRPADTQYF	TGTGCCAGCAGCTCCCGTCCGGCAGATACGCAGTATTTT	-	-	TRBV7-9	TRBJ2-3
CASSDSTDYGYTF	TGTGCCAGCAGTGACAGTACGGACTATGGCTACACCTTC	-	-	TRBV2	TRBJ1-2
CASSESQGRTDTQYF	TGTGCCAGCAGTGAATCACAGGGTAGGACAGATACGCAGTATTTT	-	-	TRBV6-1	TRBJ2-3
CAWSSSTGYEQYF	TGTGCCTGGAGTTCTAGCACAGGCTACGAGCAGTACTTC	-	-	TRBV30	TRBJ2-7
CAIRGGRGTVYEQYF	TGTGCCATCAGGGGTGGGCGGGGAACTGTGTACGAGCAGTACTTC	-	-	TRBV10-3	TRBJ2-7
CASRRDLTEAFF	TGTGCCAGCAGGCGGGACCTCACTGAAGCTTTCTTT	-	-	TRBV2	TRBJ1-1
CASSLGRLSDTQYF	TGTGCCAGCAGCTTAGGCAGGCTGTCAGATACGCAGTATTTT	-	-	TRBV11-2	TRBJ2-3
CASSQGVSSSYNEQFF	TGTGCCAGCAGCCAAGGGGTCAGTAGCTCCTACAATGAGCAGTTCTTC	-	-	TRBV14	TRBJ2-1
CASSESKLAGVNNEQFF	TGCGCCAGCAGTGAGTCGAAACTAGCGGGGGTTAACAATGAGCAGTTCTTC	TRBD2	-	TRBV10-2	TRBJ2-1
CASSFAGAYGYTF	TGTGCCAGCAGCTTTGCAGGAGCCTATGGCTACACCTTC	-	-	TRBV7-2	TRBJ1-2
CASSEQGHFYEQYF	TGTGCCAGCAGTGAACAGGGACACTTCTACGAGCAGTACTTC	-	-	TRBV6-1	TRBJ2-7
CASSYNPDYNEQFF	TGTGCCAGCAGCTACAACCCCGACTACAATGAGCAGTTCTTC	-	-	TRBV7-9	TRBJ2-1
CASSPGRASGANVLTF	TGTGCCAGCAGCCCGGGGAGGGCATCTGGGGCCAACGTCCTGACTTTC	TRBD2	-	TRBV9	TRBJ2-6
CAWRRTNTEAFF	TGTGCCTGGAGAAGGACGAACACTGAAGCTTTCTTT	-	few	TRBV30	TRBJ1-1
CASSEGSPHQPQHF	TGCGCCAGCAGCGAGGGGTCACCACATCAGCCCCAGCATTTT	-	-	TRBV5-1	TRBJ1-5